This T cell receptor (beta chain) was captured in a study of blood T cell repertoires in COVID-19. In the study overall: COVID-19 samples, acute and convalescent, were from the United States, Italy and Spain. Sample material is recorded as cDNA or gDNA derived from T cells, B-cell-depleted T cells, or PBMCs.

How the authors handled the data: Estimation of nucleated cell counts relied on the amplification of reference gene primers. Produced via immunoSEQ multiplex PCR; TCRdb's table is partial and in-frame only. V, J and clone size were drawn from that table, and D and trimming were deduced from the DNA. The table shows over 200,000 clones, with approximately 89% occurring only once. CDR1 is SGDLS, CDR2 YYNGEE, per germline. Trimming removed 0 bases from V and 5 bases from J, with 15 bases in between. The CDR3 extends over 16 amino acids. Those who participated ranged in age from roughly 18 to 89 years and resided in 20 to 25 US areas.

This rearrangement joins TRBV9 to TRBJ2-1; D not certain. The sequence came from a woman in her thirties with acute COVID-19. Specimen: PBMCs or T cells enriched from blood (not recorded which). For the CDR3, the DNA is TGTGCCAGCAGCGTAGGATCTAGTAAGAACCACAATGAGCAGTTCTTC. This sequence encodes CASSVGSSKNHNEQFF.